The 15 T cell receptor beta chains reported below all come from one sample, sequenced in a study of type 1 regulatory T cells. Study-wide results and caveats: Compared with non-Tr1 cells, Tr1 cells showed a narrower TCR repertoire.

TCRdb called the reads again in MiXCR, with one record for every CDR3 protein. The sample contains tens of thousands of distinct CDR3 sequences, less than 25% of which appear only once. Their antigens remain unidentified. Sequencing used cultured type 1 regulatory T (Tr1) cells, either the whole culture or a sorted fraction (not recorded which). The receptors originated from a human donor in good health.

The chain has TRBV12-3 or TRBV12-4 and TRBJ2-5; 7 bases are a match to TRBD1. This CDR3 contains 14 residues. V lost 6 bases, J lost 4 bases, and 8 bases stayed unmatched. CDR3 nucleotide sequence: TGTGCCAGCAGCCTGGGACAGCAATTAGAGACCCAGTACTTC. This encodes CASSLGQQLETQYF.

This chain connects TRBV12-3 or TRBV12-4 to TRBJ2-1; 8 positions agree with TRBD1. Trimming at V came to 11 bases and at J to 12 bases, leaving 15 bases not matched to a gene. The CDR3 has 13 residues. The CDR3 is CAGTYYQGAGQFF. The CDR3 DNA sequence: TGTGCCGGCACCTATTATCAGGGGGCCGGGCAGTTCTTC.

The CDR3 coding sequence is TGTGCCAGCAGCTTTGACAGATTGAGCTACGAGCAGTACTTC. Translation: CASSFDRLSYEQYF. The rearrangement joins TRBV7-8 to TRBJ2-7; D is possibly TRBD1 (5 bases). The V gene lost 3 bases and the J gene lost 3 bases, with 12 bases spanning the gap. This CDR3 spans 14 amino acids. Germline V CDR1 and CDR2: SGHVS, FQNEAQ.

This clonotype was seen a few times. CDR3 bases: TGTGCCAGCAGCGCGACGGGACTAGCCCCCGGGGAGCTGTTTTTT. It is translated as CASSATGLAPGELFF. The rearrangement links TRBV7-8 to TRBJ2-2; TRBD2 matches 9 bases. CDR1 and CDR2 (germline): SGHVS, FQNEAQ. The trim removed 5 bases at V and 6 bases at J, leaving 7 bases unmatched. The CDR3 is 15 residues long.

This clonotype was seen many times. The CDR3 loop reads CASRVNTEAFF. The CDR3 nucleotides are TGTGCCAGCAGGGTGAACACTGAAGCTTTCTTT. The chain is built from TRBV7-3 and TRBJ1-1; no definite D call. With 6 bases removed from V and 0 bases from J, the gap between germline ends came to 2 bases. CDR1 SGHTA and CDR2 FQGTGA come from the germline V gene. The CDR3 covers 11 residues.

The chain is built from TRBV3-1 and TRBJ2-1, with 10 bases aligning to TRBD1. Germline trimming cut 2 bases from V and 7 bases from J; bases unmatched to any gene: 2. The V gene's germline CDR1 is LGHDT and CDR2 YNNKEL (reference sequence). The CDR3 is 14 amino acids. The DNA for the CDR3 is TGTGCCAGCAGCCAAAGGACAGGGGGAAATGAGCAGTTCTTC. Its translation is CASSQRTGGNEQFF.

The CDR3, as DNA: TGTGCCAGCAGTCCCGTCAGCGGGGCCGGCTACACCTTC. This gives the protein CASSPVSGAGYTF. The chain is built from TRBV6-5 and TRBJ1-2, with TRBD1 as a possible D gene (5 bases). The CDR3 consists of 13 residues. In germline, CDR1 is MNHEY, CDR2 SVGAGI. V lost 5 bases and J lost 8, with 15 bases in between.

This clonotype has a handful of counts. The chain employs TRBV5-5 and TRBJ2-5, with TRBD2 identical over 7 bases. The CDR3 extends over 13 amino acids. Germline V CDR1 and CDR2: SGHKS, YYEKEE (reference sequence). The trim removed 4 bases at V and 1 base at J, leaving 1 base unmatched. CDR3 sequence reads: CASSRTSQETQYF. CDR3 sequence (DNA): TGTGCCAGCAGCCGGACTAGCCAAGAGACCCAGTACTTC.

The chain is built from TRBV20-1 and TRBJ2-3; no definite D call. The germline CDR1 and CDR2 sequences are DFQATT and SNEGSKA (reference sequence). This CDR3 contains 12 residues. The DNA for the CDR3 is TGCAGCGCCGTCGTTTATCCAGATACGCAGTATTTT. This sequence encodes CSAVVYPDTQYF.

The rearrangement links TRBV2 to TRBJ2-7; D may be TRBD1 or TRBD2 (5 bases each). The CDR3 runs to 14 residues. The V end was cut by 4 bases, the J end by 2 bases, with 12 bases between. The germline V gene encodes CDR1 SNHLY and CDR2 FYNNEI. The CDR3 DNA is TGTGCCAGCAGTGTCCGGGACGGGCCCTACGAGCAGTACTTC. It specifies CASSVRDGPYEQYF.

The sample holds a few counts of this clonotype. The chain has TRBV7-6 and TRBJ1-1; D is perhaps TRBD1 (6 bases). The CDR3 has 11 residues. CDR1 SGHVS and CDR2 FNYEAQ come from the germline V gene. The germline V and J ends were trimmed by 4 bases and 8 bases, with 8 bases remaining between them. CDR3 in DNA: TGTGCCAGCAGCTCAGGGACAGAAGCTTTCTTT. It codes for CASSSGTEAFF.

The rearrangement joins TRBV6-6 to TRBJ2-5, with D possibly called TRBD1 or TRBD2 (6 bases each). The V gene lost 2 bases and the J gene lost 5 bases, with 9 bases spanning the gap. CDR3 length: 13 amino acids. In germline, CDR1 is MNHNY, CDR2 SVGAGI (reference sequence). CDR3 nucleotides: TGTGCCAGCAGTTACGGGGGGCTGGAGACCCAGTACTTC. Encoded protein: CASSYGGLETQYF.

This rearrangement joins TRBV29-1 to TRBJ1-4; D unclear. V was clipped by 7 bases and J by 7 bases, with 16 bases between them. The CDR3 spans 13 residues. Germline CDR1 is SQVTM and CDR2 is ANQGSEA. CDR3 in amino acids: CSAGVQSGEKLFF. CDR3 nucleotide sequence: TGCAGCGCGGGCGTTCAGAGCGGTGAAAAACTGTTTTTT.

CDR3 sequence: CSDLPWGKSTDTQYF. The CDR3, as DNA: TGCAGTGATCTCCCGTGGGGGAAGAGCACAGATACGCAGTATTTT. The chain carries TRBV20-1 and TRBJ2-3, with D perhaps assigned TRBD1 or TRBD2 (5 bases each). The CDR3 is 15 residues long. The germline V gene has CDR1 DFQATT and CDR2 SNEGSKA (reference sequence). Trimming took off 7 bases at V and 0 bases at J, with 17 bases between the two ends.

This clonotype was counted at least ten times. The gene calls are TRBV24-1 and TRBJ2-5, with 7 bases matching TRBD2. This CDR3 has 13 residues. The ends lost 5 bases at V and 1 base at J; junction bases unmatched: 0. In germline, CDR1 is KGHDR, CDR2 SFDVKD. CDR3 coding DNA: TGTGCCACCAGTGGCGGGAGCCAAGAGACCCAGTACTTC. Translating gives CATSGGSQETQYF.